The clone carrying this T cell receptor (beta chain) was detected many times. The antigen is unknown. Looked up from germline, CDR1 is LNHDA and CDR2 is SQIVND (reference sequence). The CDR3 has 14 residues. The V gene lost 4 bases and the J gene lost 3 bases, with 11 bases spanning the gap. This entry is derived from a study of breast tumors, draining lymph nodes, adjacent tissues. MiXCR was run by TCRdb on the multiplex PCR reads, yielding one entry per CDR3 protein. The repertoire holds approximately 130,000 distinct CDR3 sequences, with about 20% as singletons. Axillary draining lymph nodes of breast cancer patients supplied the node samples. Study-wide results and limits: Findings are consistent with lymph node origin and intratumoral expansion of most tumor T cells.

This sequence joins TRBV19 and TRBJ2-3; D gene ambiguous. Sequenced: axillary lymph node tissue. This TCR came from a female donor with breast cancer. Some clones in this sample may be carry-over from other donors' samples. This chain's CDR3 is CASSTTAQTDTQYF. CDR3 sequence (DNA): TGTGCCAGTAGTACCACTGCCCAAACAGATACGCAGTATTTT.